The present T cell receptor beta chain was sequenced within a study of shared clonotypes between healthy human individuals (dated by TCRdb to the early 2020s). About the investigation overall: The cohort included a few men and two women between 18 and 49 years of age. The study deeply sequenced blood TCR repertoires of about five healthy adults to estimate repertoire size and the extent of clonotype sharing between individuals. Leukapheresis yielded between about 0.9 and 10 billion PBMCs per donor. Libraries were prepared and TCR repertoires were sequenced by different laboratories using diverse techniques, in order to increase sequencing depth and limit assay-specific biases. For each donor, CD4 naive and CD4 memory were each run on three plates, CD8 naive on two plates, and CD8 memory on one plate.

General study outcomes and caveats: Across several donors, around 5% of naive CD4, around 3.5% of naive CD8, 2.3% of memory CD4, and under 0.45% of memory CD8 clonotypes were shared. Rarefaction of sorted-subset datasets indicated incomplete sequencing despite the large sequencing depth. Sampling was limited to blood, and TCR repertoires in tissue likely differ from TCR repertoires in blood. Pairwise subsampling led to the expectation that sequencing depth would affect the degree of clonotype sharing among donors. Higher generation probabilities were observed for clonotypes shared by all four sorted-subset donors than for non-shared clonotypes. Larger estimated clonotype richness was generally found for naive subsets than for memory subsets. Because the study included a small number of donors, the genetic and exposure-history diversity represented was limited.

Regarding this clone: The target of this receptor is not known. No quality values exist for individual bases; no much larger clone is one base distant.

Using the deep immunoSEQ assay, TCR CDR3 regions were amplified from genomic DNA by multiplex PCR. For each cell subset, the extracted genomic DNA was distributed evenly across all wells of several immunoSEQ 96-well plates, and each plate served as one replicate. For sorted subsets, 150 to 250 ng of genomic DNA, equivalent to around 29,000 T cell genomes, went into each replicate PCR. Purified libraries were measured with a Qubit 3.0 fluorometer, size-checked on a Bioanalyzer 2100, and measured again with the KAPA Library Quantification kit. A separate single-read 150-cycle Illumina NextSeq 550 flow cell was used to sequence each immunoSEQ 96-well plate. The authors processed their data as follows. Because the immunoSEQ output held only junctional sequences and lacked quality scores, the filtering could not match the filtering applied to full-length reads. To assign V/J genes and CDR3, sequences were annotated using PyIR, a Python wrapper for IgBLAST v1.9, with IMGT germline references. Reads were removed for weak V/J assignments (E-value above 1e-6), missing CDR3, stop codons, out-of-frame junctions, or ambiguous translated residues. V3J clonotypes were defined as sequences sharing the same inferred V gene, J gene, and CDR3 amino acid sequence. To compute the percentage overlap between repertoires, the number of shared unique clonotypes was divided by the size of the smaller repertoire. Richness of each repertoire was evaluated using RTK rarefaction, the Chao1 estimator, and Recon v2.1 estimates of unobserved clonotypes. For all TCRbeta clonotypes obtained by the gDNA method from a handful of donors, generation probabilities were computed with OLGA. Drawn from immuneACCESS, this table holds only the in-frame rearrangements with V and J called that TCRdb kept. Clones are partly lost; checked studies trace under half to an unresolved V gene and leave the rest unexplained. The V and J calls and clone size are taken from that table; D and trimming were inferred from the DNA. This sample holds some 2,500,000 clones; roughly 93% were observed only once. The ten largest make up approximately 0.36% of the sample.

CDR1 is given as LNHDA and CDR2 as SQIVND, both from the germline V gene (reference sequence). The junction shows trimming of 7 bases on V and 4 bases on J, and the gene matches do not reach 12 bases of it. CDR3 length: 15 amino acids, cysteine to phenylalanine. Of the read, only the CDR3 DNA is kept; its 45 bases are in frame from base 1. Healthy HIV-negative adults with no recently reported acute infections or vaccinations were included as donors. Every donor was a Caucasian adult residing in Nashville, Tennessee, USA. CD4+ T cells were enriched through magnetic negative selection, after which naive cells were positively selected on CD45RA and the remaining negative fraction served as the memory subset. Blood was collected by leukapheresis, and PBMCs were isolated by Ficoll-Histopaque density gradient centrifugation and then cryopreserved in liquid nitrogen vapor phase. Analytical flow cytometry was used to check the purity and quantity of every magnetically sorted T cell population. From each sorted fraction, genomic DNA was isolated and quantified by UV absorbance on a Nanodrop 2000c.

This TCR was sampled from a man between 18 and 35 years old in good health. Some clones in this sample may be carry-over from other donors' samples. Sequences were obtained from naive CD4+ T cells from PBMCs. The cell subset or site label corresponds to: CD45RA+ positively selected. The receptor chain draws on TRBV19 and TRBJ1-2; TRBD1 fits 7 bases in the junction. The bases are TGTGCCAGTAACACAGGGGTTCCGGGGTTCTATGGCTACACCTTC. Translated, it gives CASNTGVPGFYGYTF.